The 3 T cell receptor beta chains given below trace back to one sample, sequenced in a study of OX40 agonist ivuxolimab in advanced cancers. Measured with immunoSEQ multiplex PCR; TCRdb has only the in-frame clones, and not every one. The sample holds approximately 58,000 clones, roughly nine tenths seen once. Here the sequenced sample was CD4+ or CD8+ T cells sorted from blood, taken in a trial of the OX40 agonist ivuxolimab. The receptor source for this set is an adult with an advanced solid tumor such as melanoma, head and neck, liver or kidney cancer.

The V call is TRBV11-2, the J call TRBJ2-1; 9 bases are a match to TRBD1. The V segment lost 5 bases and the J segment 0 bases; nucleotides outside the gene matches: 2. Germline CDR1 SGHAT, CDR2 FQNNGV. The CDR3 extends over 15 amino acids. In DNA, the CDR3 is TGTGCCAGCAGCACGGACAGGGGCTCCTACAATGAGCAGTTCTTC. Its translation is CASSTDRGSYNEQFF.

The chain employs TRBV5-1 and TRBJ2-2; D is possibly TRBD1 or TRBD2 (5 bases each). The V gene lost 7 bases and the J gene lost 2 bases, with 12 bases spanning the gap. Germline V gene lookup returns CDR1 SGHRS and CDR2 YFSETQ. The CDR3 runs 14 residues. The CDR3 reads CASGEGYNTGELFF. The CDR3 nucleotides are TGCGCCAGCGGTGAGGGGTATAACACCGGGGAGCTGTTTTTT.

The chain employs TRBV5-6 and TRBJ2-2; possible D gene TRBD2, 5 bases. Germline V gene sequence: CDR1 SGHDT, CDR2 YYEEEE. The CDR3 loop spans 16 amino acids. V shed 2 bases and J shed 6 bases, with 17 bases lying between them. The CDR3 reads CASSFRPASPPGELFF. The CDR3 DNA sequence: TGTGCCAGCAGCTTCAGGCCGGCTAGCCCTCCCGGGGAGCTGTTTTTT.